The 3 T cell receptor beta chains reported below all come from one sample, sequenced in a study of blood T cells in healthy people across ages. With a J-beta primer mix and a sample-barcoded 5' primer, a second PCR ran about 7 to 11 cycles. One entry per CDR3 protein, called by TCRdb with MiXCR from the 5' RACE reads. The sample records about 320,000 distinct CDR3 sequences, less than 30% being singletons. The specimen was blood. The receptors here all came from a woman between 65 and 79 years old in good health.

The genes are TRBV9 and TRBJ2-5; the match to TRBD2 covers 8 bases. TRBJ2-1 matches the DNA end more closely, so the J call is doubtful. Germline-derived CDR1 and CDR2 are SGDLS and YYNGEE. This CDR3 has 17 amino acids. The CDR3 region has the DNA TGTGCCAGCAGCGTAGGAGGTAGCGGGACCATGGGGAATGAGCAGTTCTTC. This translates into CASSVGGSGTMGNEQFF.

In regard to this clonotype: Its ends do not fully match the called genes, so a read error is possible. The CDR3 DNA reads TGTGCCAGAAGCGTAGATCTCCGTATGGAGACCCAGTACTTC. Amino acids: CARSVDLRMETQYF. The chain recombines TRBV9 with TRBJ2-5, with D hard to call. The germline CDR1 and CDR2 sequences are SGDLS and YYNGEE. The CDR3 sequence is 14 residues long.

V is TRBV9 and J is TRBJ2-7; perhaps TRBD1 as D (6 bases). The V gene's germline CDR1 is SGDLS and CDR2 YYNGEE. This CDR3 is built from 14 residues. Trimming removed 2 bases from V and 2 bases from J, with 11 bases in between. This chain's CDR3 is CASSVRGDTYEQYF. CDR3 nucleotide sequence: TGTGCCAGCAGCGTCAGGGGCGATACCTACGAGCAGTACTTC.